A selection of T cell receptor beta chains follows, all from one sample in a study of siplizumab effects on memory and regulatory T cells. Clones were sequenced by immunoSEQ multiplex PCR, and TCRdb holds only the in-frame ones, with some missing. This sample yields about 100,000 clones, of which over 90% are seen a single time; 1% to 1.5% belongs to the top ten. The source material was non-Treg CD4+ T cells sorted from blood. Source of these receptors: a human donor in good health. Each CDR3 is given with its conserved first and last residue. Fields, in order: clone size, J gene, D gene, V gene, CDR3 protein, CDR3 DNA. A D gene is named only where the DNA matches it firmly. Some rows have no size entry. The others give once, few or many, or a class for an expanded clone.

>few|TRBJ2-7|TRBD1|TRBV7-2
CASSRTGQGAIEQYF
TGTGCCAGCAGCCGAACCGGACAGGGGGCAATCGAGCAGTACTTC
>-|TRBJ1-6|TRBD1|TRBV30
CAWSAFGQGSSPLHF
TGTGCCTGGAGCGCATTCGGACAGGGGAGTTCACCCCTCCACTTT
>-|TRBJ2-1|TRBD1|TRBV28
CASSPNRPGTGTDEQFF
TGTGCCAGCAGTCCGAATCGGCCTGGGACAGGGACGGATGAGCAGTTCTTC
>-|TRBJ2-2|-|TRBV7-2
CASSFPQGYTGELFF
TGTGCCAGCAGCTTCCCCCAGGGATACACCGGGGAGCTGTTTTTT
>-|TRBJ1-4|-|TRBV19
CASSPGGTFNEKLFF
TGTGCCAGTAGTCCGGGCGGGACCTTCAATGAAAAACTGTTTTTT
>-|TRBJ1-2|TRBD1|TRBV30
CAWSVTGAGQTLGYTF
TGTGCCTGGAGTGTAACAGGGGCAGGGCAAACATTGGGCTACACCTTC
>-|TRBJ2-7|-|TRBV4-1
CASSQGWATAYEQYF
TGCGCCAGCAGCCAGGGCTGGGCTACGGCCTACGAGCAGTACTTC
>-|TRBJ2-7|-|TRBV28
CASSGRGLAAYEQYF
TGTGCCAGCTCCGGGCGGGGGCTAGCGGCATACGAGCAGTACTTC
>-|TRBJ1-2|TRBD1|TRBV6-1
CASSEQGAVSGYTF
TGTGCCAGCAGCGAACAGGGGGCGGTTTCGGGCTACACCTTC
>few|TRBJ2-5|-|TRBV20-1
CSAEKETQYF
TGCAGTGCTGAGAAAGAGACCCAGTACTTC
>-|TRBJ1-4|-|TRBV7-2
CASSSRVLNEKLFF
TGTGCCAGCAGCTCGAGGGTCTTGAATGAAAAACTGTTTTTT
>-|TRBJ2-7|-|TRBV7-6
CASSLSTTGKASYEQYF
TGTGCCAGCAGCTTAAGTACCACAGGGAAGGCCTCCTACGAGCAGTACTTC
>once|TRBJ1-1|-|TRBV10-3
CATTSVVMNTEAFF
TGTGCCACCACAAGTGTCGTGATGAACACTGAAGCTTTCTTT
>-|TRBJ1-1|-|TRBV25-1
CASSEDRRRTEAFF
TGTGCCAGCAGTGAAGACCGGCGAAGGACTGAAGCTTTCTTT
>-|TRBJ2-6|-|TRBV28
CASFPSSGANVLTF
TGTGCCAGCTTTCCAAGCTCTGGGGCCAACGTCCTGACTTTC
>-|TRBJ2-3|-|TRBV29-1
CSVEGPSSTDTQYF
TGCAGCGTTGAGGGACCCTCTAGCACAGATACGCAGTATTTT
>-|TRBJ2-6|-|TRBV5-1
CASSFAGTGGANVLTF
TGCGCCAGCAGCTTCGCAGGGACGGGTGGGGCCAACGTCCTGACTTTC
>-|TRBJ2-2|-|TRBV7-9
CASSLPSGVNTGELFF
TGTGCCAGCAGTCTCCCTAGTGGGGTGAACACCGGGGAGCTGTTTTTT
>once|TRBJ1-3|-|TRBV19
CASTSGAERGNTIYF
TGTGCCAGTACCTCGGGAGCAGAACGAGGAAACACCATATATTTT
>-|TRBJ1-1|-|TRBV19
CASSKGGKTNTEAFF
TGTGCCAGTAGTAAGGGGGGGAAGACGAACACTGAAGCTTTCTTT
>-|TRBJ2-1|-|TRBV4-1
CASSQVFLGTQRSSYNEQFF
TGCGCCAGCAGCCAAGTTTTCCTAGGGACTCAGAGGTCCTCCTACAATGAGCAGTTCTTC
>-|TRBJ1-1|-|TRBV2
CASSEVGNTEAFF
TGTGCCAGCAGTGAGGTCGGGAACACTGAAGCTTTCTTT
>-|TRBJ1-4|-|TRBV10-3
CAISDKLATNEKLFF
TGTGCCATCAGTGACAAGTTAGCAACTAATGAAAAACTGTTTTTT
>-|TRBJ1-2|-|TRBV9
CASSVEEGDYGYTF
TGTGCCAGCAGCGTAGAGGAGGGAGACTATGGCTACACCTTC
>-|TRBJ2-1|TRBD2|TRBV7-9
CASSPTGTSASSYNEQFF
TGTGCCAGCAGCCCAACCGGGACTAGCGCGAGCTCCTACAATGAGCAGTTCTTC
>-|TRBJ1-5|-|TRBV10-3
CAISENGDQPQHF
TGTGCCATCAGTGAGAACGGGGATCAGCCCCAGCATTTT
>-|TRBJ1-3|-|TRBV6-5
CASSPQGPGNTIYF
TGTGCCAGCAGTCCACAGGGTCCTGGAAACACCATATATTTT
>-|TRBJ2-7|-|TRBV27
CASSQNRRRYF
TGTGCCAGCAGTCAAAACCGCCGTCGGTACTTC
>-|TRBJ2-3|TRBD2|TRBV19
CASSRETSGRPSTDTQYF
TGTGCCAGTAGTAGGGAGACTAGCGGAAGACCTAGCACAGATACGCAGTATTTT
>-|TRBJ2-3|-|TRBV2
CASRVSHTDTQYF
TGTGCCAGCCGTGTTAGTCACACAGATACGCAGTATTTT
>-|TRBJ1-5|TRBD1|TRBV27
CASSINRGHQPQHF
TGTGCCAGCAGTATCAACAGGGGGCACCAGCCCCAGCATTTT
>once|TRBJ2-3|-|TRBV21-1
CASSKSVADTHNTQYF
TGTGCCAGCAGCAAAAGCGTAGCGGATACACATAATACGCAGTATTTT
>-|TRBJ2-5|-|TRBV11-2
CASSFGVQETQYF
TGTGCCAGCAGCTTTGGGGTACAAGAGACCCAGTACTTC
>-|TRBJ1-3|-|TRBV5-1
CASSPLTSLPSGNTIYF
TGCGCCAGCAGCCCATTAACTTCTCTCCCCTCTGGAAACACCATATATTTT
>once|TRBJ2-3|TRBD2|TRBV4-1
CASSQGLTSGSTDTQYF
TGCGCCAGCAGCCAAGGACTGACTAGCGGGAGCACAGATACGCAGTATTTT
>-|TRBJ1-1|-|TRBV2
CASKTGGVVTEAFF
TGTGCCAGCAAAACTGGGGGCGTCGTGACTGAAGCTTTCTTT
>once|TRBJ2-3|TRBD2|TRBV4-2
CASSPFGLAGGTDTQYF
TGTGCCAGCAGCCCGTTTGGACTAGCGGGAGGCACAGATACGCAGTATTTT
>-|TRBJ1-1|-|TRBV6-1
CASRGGTEAFF
TGTGCCAGCCGGGGGGGCACTGAAGCTTTCTTT
>-|TRBJ2-7|TRBD2|TRBV7-8
CASKPGTSGNYEQYF
TGTGCCAGCAAACCCGGGACTAGCGGTAACTACGAGCAGTACTTC
>-|TRBJ2-7|-|TRBV6-6
CASSYPANTAYEQYF
TGTGCCAGCAGTTATCCTGCGAACACCGCCTACGAGCAGTACTTC
>-|TRBJ2-1|-|TRBV11-2
CASTLSWTGLSVHFF
TGTGCCAGCACCCTTAGTTGGACTGGCCTTTCGGTTCATTTCTTC
>-|TRBJ2-3|-|TRBV30
CAWSVRVGTDTQYF
TGTGCCTGGAGTGTACGCGTGGGGACAGATACGCAGTATTTT
>-|TRBJ1-4|TRBD1|TRBV27
CASSPRTGGYEKLFF
TGTGCCAGTAGTCCTCGGACAGGGGGCTATGAAAAACTGTTTTTT
>-|TRBJ2-7|-|TRBV10-2
CASRFTGGAGHEQYF
TGCGCCAGCCGCTTTACAGGAGGAGCTGGTCACGAGCAGTACTTC
>-|TRBJ2-3|-|TRBV28
CASSSPVGGIDTQYF
TGTGCCAGCAGTTCCCCAGTTGGGGGGATAGATACGCAGTATTTT
>-|TRBJ1-5|TRBD1|TRBV19
CASNVGTEQPQHF
TGTGCCAGTAACGTGGGGACAGAACAGCCCCAGCATTTT
>-|TRBJ1-2|-|TRBV5-8
CASSSSGRIYGYTF
TGTGCCAGCAGCTCCTCGGGACGGATCTATGGCTACACCTTC
>-|TRBJ2-3|TRBD2|TRBV5-5
CASSLESGGVDTQYF
TGTGCCAGCAGCTTGGAGTCGGGAGGCGTCGATACGCAGTATTTT
>-|TRBJ1-2|-|TRBV18
CASSPPTVNYGYTF
TGTGCCAGCTCACCACCGACAGTTAACTATGGCTACACCTTC